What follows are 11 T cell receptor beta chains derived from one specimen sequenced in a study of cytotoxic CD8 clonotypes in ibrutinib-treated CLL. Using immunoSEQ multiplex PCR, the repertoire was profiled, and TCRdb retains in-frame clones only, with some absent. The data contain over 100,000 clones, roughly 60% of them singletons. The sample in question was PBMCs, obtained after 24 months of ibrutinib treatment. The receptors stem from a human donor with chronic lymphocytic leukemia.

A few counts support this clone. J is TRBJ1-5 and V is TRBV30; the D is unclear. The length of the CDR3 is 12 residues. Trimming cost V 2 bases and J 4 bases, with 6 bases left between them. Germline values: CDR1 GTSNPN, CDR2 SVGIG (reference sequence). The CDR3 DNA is TGTGCCTGGAGTTCGGGGAATCAGCCCCAGCATTTT. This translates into CAWSSGNQPQHF.

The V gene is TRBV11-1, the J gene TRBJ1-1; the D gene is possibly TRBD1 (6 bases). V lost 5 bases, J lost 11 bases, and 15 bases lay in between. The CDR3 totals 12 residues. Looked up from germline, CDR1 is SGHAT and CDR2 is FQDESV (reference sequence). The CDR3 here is CASSPITGLAFF. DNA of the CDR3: TGTGCCAGCAGCCCTATTACAGGGCTGGCTTTCTTT.

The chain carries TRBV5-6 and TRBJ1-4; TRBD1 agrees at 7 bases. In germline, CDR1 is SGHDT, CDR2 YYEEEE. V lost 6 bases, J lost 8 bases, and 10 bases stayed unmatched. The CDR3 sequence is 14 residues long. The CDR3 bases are TGTGCCAGCAAGAACAGGGGCGGGCGCGAAAAACTGTTTTTT. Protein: CASKNRGGREKLFF.

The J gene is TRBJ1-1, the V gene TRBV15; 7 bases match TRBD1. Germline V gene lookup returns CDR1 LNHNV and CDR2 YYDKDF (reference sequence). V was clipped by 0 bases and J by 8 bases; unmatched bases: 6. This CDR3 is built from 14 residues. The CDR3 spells CATSRDLRGQEAFF. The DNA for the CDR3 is TGTGCCACCAGCAGAGATTTGAGGGGGCAGGAAGCTTTCTTT.

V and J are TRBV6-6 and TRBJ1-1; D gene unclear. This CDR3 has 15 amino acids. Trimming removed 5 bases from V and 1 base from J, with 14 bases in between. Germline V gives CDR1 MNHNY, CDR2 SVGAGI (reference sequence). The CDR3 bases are TGTGCCAGCAGTCTCACACAGTTTAAGAACACTGAAGCTTTCTTT. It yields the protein CASSLTQFKNTEAFF.

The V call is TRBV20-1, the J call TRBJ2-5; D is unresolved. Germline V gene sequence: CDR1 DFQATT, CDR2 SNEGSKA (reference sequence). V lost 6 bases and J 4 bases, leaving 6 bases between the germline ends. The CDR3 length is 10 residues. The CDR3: CSALRETQYF. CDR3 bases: TGCAGTGCACTCAGAGAGACCCAGTACTTC.

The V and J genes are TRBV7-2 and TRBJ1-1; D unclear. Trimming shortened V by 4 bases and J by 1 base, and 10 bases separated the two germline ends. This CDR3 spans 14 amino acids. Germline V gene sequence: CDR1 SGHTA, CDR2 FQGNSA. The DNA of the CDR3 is TGTGCCAGCAGCTCAAGGCGGGGGAACACTGAAGCTTTCTTT. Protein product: CASSSRRGNTEAFF.

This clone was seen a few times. The CDR3 reads CASSPGSSGGSQETQYF. The CDR3 bases are TGTGCCAGCAGCCCCGGGAGTAGCGGGGGATCCCAAGAGACCCAGTACTTC. The J gene is TRBJ2-5, the V gene TRBV9; 9 bases map to TRBD2. V was clipped by 4 bases and J by 1 base; unmatched bases: 11. The germline gives CDR1 SGDLS, CDR2 YYNGEE. The CDR3 is made up of 17 amino acids.

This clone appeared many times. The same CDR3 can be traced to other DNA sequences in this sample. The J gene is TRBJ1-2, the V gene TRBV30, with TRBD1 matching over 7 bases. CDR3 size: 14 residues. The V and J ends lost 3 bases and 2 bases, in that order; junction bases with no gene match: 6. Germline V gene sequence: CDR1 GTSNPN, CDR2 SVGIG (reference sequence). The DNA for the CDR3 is TGTGCCTGGAGCCTCGGACAGGCAAACTATGGCTACACCTTC. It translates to CAWSLGQANYGYTF.

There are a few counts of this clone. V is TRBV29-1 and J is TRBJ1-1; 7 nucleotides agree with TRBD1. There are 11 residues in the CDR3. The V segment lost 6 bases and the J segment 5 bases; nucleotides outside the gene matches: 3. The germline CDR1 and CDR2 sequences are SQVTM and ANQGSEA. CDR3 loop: CSVTDRTEAFF. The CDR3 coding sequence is TGCAGCGTAACGGACAGGACTGAAGCTTTCTTT.

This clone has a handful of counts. The CDR3 spells CATRRGQDLNTEAFF. The CDR3 DNA follows: TGTGCCACACGTAGAGGACAGGACCTTAACACTGAAGCTTTCTTT. The chain links TRBV7-9 to TRBJ1-1, with TRBD1 identical over 7 bases. V was clipped by 10 bases and J by 2 bases; unmatched bases: 13. The CDR3 totals 15 residues. From germline, CDR1 is SEHNR and CDR2 FQNEAQ (reference sequence).